A single sample is the source of the 21 T cell receptor beta chains below, sequenced in a study of blood T cell repertoires in COVID-19 (TCRdb year 2020). To prepare the library, the immunoSEQ multiplex PCR assay was applied. TCRdb took this table from immuneACCESS and kept in-frame rearrangements with V and J called. Such tables lack part of the clones; where checked against another copy, unresolved V genes explain under half of the gap, and the rest is unexplained. Present in this sample are some 190,000 clones, around 85% of which were seen just once. Jointly, the top ten make up approximately 3% of the sample. Sequenced material: PBMCs or T cells enriched from blood (not recorded which). All receptors derive from a woman in her thirties who had recovered from COVID-19.

V and J are TRBV7-2 and TRBJ2-3; 10 nucleotides line up with TRBD2. Per germline, CDR1 SGHTA and CDR2 FQGNSA. This CDR3 region has 15 residues. Germline trimming cut 5 bases from V and 5 bases from J; bases unmatched to any gene: 7. The CDR3 nucleotides are TGTGCCAGCAGCCCTAGCGGGAGTCGAGGAGATACGCAGTATTTT. Translating it yields CASSPSGSRGDTQYF.

The rearrangement joins TRBV28 to TRBJ2-7, with D hard to call. CDR3 length equals 13 residues. The V end was cut by 1 base, the J end by 1 base, with 5 bases between. Germline CDR1 is MDHEN and CDR2 is SYDVKM. CDR3 coding DNA: TGTGCCAGCAGTTTATTCGCGTCCTACGAGCAGTACGTC. This gives the protein CASSLFASYEQYV.

CDR3 sequence: CATSDPDRASYEQYF. The CDR3 DNA sequence: TGTGCCACCAGTGACCCCGACAGGGCCTCCTACGAGCAGTACTTC. The chain carries TRBV24-1 and TRBJ2-7; 7 bases map to TRBD1. V lost 4 bases, J lost 0 bases, and 5 bases stayed unmatched. This CDR3 is built from 15 residues. Germline V lookup: CDR1 KGHDR, CDR2 SFDVKD.

The chain has TRBV5-4 and TRBJ2-3, with TRBD2 matching 8 bases. Trimming took 0 bases from V and 3 from J; bases not matched to a gene: 9. This CDR3 spans 17 amino acids. From germline, CDR1 is SGHNT and CDR2 YYREEE (reference sequence). CDR3 nucleotides: TGTGCCAGCAGCTTGGGGGCGCGGGGGGCTAGAACAGATACGCAGTATTTT. Translating it yields CASSLGARGARTDTQYF. Using reference TRBV5-4 and TRBJ2-3 for the parts outside the CDR3, the full variable domain is ETGVTQSPTHLIKTRGQQVTLRCSSQSGHNTVSWYQQALGQGPQFIFQYYREEENGRGNFPPRFSGLQFPNYSSELNVNALELDDSALYLCASSLGARGARTDTQYFGPGTRLTVL.

The chain uses TRBV24-1 and TRBJ2-5; D might be TRBD1 (5 bases). CDR1 is KGHDR and CDR2 is SFDVKD in the germline V gene. Deletions cut 12 bases from V and 5 bases from J, with 18 bases between. CDR3 size: 13 residues. CDR3 region: CAASDILQETQYF. As DNA, the CDR3 is TGTGCCGCCTCGGACATACTCCAGGAGACCCAGTACTTC.

This clone has just a few counts. The chain combines TRBV2 with TRBJ2-3, with 9 bases aligning to TRBD1. V dropped 5 bases and J dropped 0; count of bases not matched to a gene: 6. The CDR3 has 16 amino acids. CDR1 SNHLY and CDR2 FYNNEI come from the germline V gene. The CDR3 DNA reads TGTGCCAGCAGTTTTTCCGGGACAGGGAGCACAGATACGCAGTATTTT. Amino acid sequence: CASSFSGTGSTDTQYF. The full variable domain, with the rest looked up from reference TRBV2 and TRBJ2-3, is EPEVTQTPSHQVTQMGQEVILRCVPISNHLYFYWYRQILGQKVEFLVSFYNNEISEKSEIFDDQFSVERPDGSNFTLKIRSTKLEDSAMYFCASSFSGTGSTDTQYFGPGTRLTVL.

This sequence joins TRBV9 and TRBJ2-3; 9 bases line up with TRBD2. V shed 3 bases, J shed 2 bases, and the junction held 4 bases outside the gene matches. The germline V gene encodes CDR1 SGDLS and CDR2 YYNGEE. The CDR3 contains 15 residues. The CDR3, as DNA: TGTGCCAGCAGCGCCCTAGCGGGAAACACAGATACGCAGTATTTT. Translation gives CASSALAGNTDTQYF.

The chain combines TRBV14 with TRBJ2-7; 10 bases are a match to TRBD1. CDR1 and CDR2 (germline): SGHDN, FVKESK. This CDR3 region has 15 residues. Trimming took 4 bases from V and 2 from J; bases not matched to a gene: 5. CDR3 loop: CASSPPGTGAYEQYF. As DNA, the CDR3 is TGTGCCAGCAGCCCCCCCGGGACAGGGGCCTACGAGCAGTACTTC. The complete variable domain, with remaining parts taken from reference TRBV14 and TRBJ2-7, reads EAGVTQFPSHSVIEKGQTVTLRCDPISGHDNLYWYRRVMGKEIKFLLHFVKESKQDESGMPNNRFLAERTGGTYSTLKVQPAELEDSGVYFCASSPPGTGAYEQYFGPGTRLTVT.

The V gene is TRBV2, the J gene TRBJ2-3; D perhaps matches TRBD1 (5 bases). The CDR3 totals 14 residues. Trimming removed 3 bases from V and 4 bases from J, with 11 bases in between. Germline CDR1 reads SNHLY; CDR2 reads FYNNEI. CDR3 DNA sequence: TGTGCCAGCAGTGACCAACAGGCCCCAGATACGCAGTATTTT. Its protein product is CASSDQQAPDTQYF.

The V gene is TRBV4-2, the J gene TRBJ1-4; 9 bases match TRBD1. J lost 7 bases, V lost 1 base, and 10 bases had no gene match. This CDR3 spans 17 amino acids. The V gene's germline CDR1 is LGHNA and CDR2 YNFKEQ. The CDR3 reads CASSQGPTGGFREKLFF. The CDR3 DNA sequence: TGTGCCAGCAGCCAAGGCCCGACAGGGGGATTTCGTGAAAAACTGTTTTTT.

The chain recombines TRBV7-3 with TRBJ2-1; maybe TRBD2 (6 bases). In germline, CDR1 is SGHTA, CDR2 FQGTGA. The V end lost 4 bases, the J end lost 9 bases, and 7 bases lay between the germline ends. This CDR3 is built from 11 residues. In DNA form, the CDR3 reads TGTGCCAGCAGCTACGGGGGTGAGCAGTTCTTC. Protein product: CASSYGGEQFF.

The rearrangement links TRBV7-2 to TRBJ1-3; D remains unclear. The CDR3 runs 15 residues. Germline V gene data show CDR1 as SGHTA and CDR2 as FQGNSA. Trimming pared 3 bases from V and 3 bases from J, leaving 12 bases between. The CDR3 bases are TGTGCCAGCAGCTTCTCCGGGAACGGTGGAAACACCATATATTTT. It is translated as CASSFSGNGGNTIYF.

The genes are TRBV28 and TRBJ1-5, with D perhaps TRBD1 (5 bases). Trimming took off 4 bases at V and 7 bases at J, with 11 bases between the two ends. Germline V gene data show CDR1 as MDHEN and CDR2 as SYDVKM. The CDR3 totals 13 residues. The CDR3 spells CASSSLGRQPQHF. The CDR3 DNA sequence: TGTGCCAGCAGTTCCTTGGGGCGCCAGCCCCAGCATTTT.

The rearrangement uses TRBV10-3 and TRBJ2-3; 10 positions match TRBD2. The CDR3 has 15 amino acids. Losses at the gene ends were 4 bases for V and 1 base for J; bases not matched to a gene: 2. Looked up from germline, CDR1 is ENHRY and CDR2 is SYGVKD. The CDR3 DNA reads as TGTGCCATCAGTGGGACTAGCGGCCGCACAGATACGCAGTATTTT. Its translation: CAISGTSGRTDTQYF.

This rearrangement joins TRBV28 to TRBJ1-2, with 8 bases identical to TRBD1. This CDR3 spans 14 amino acids. With 5 bases clipped from V and 5 bases from J, the junction kept 7 bases outside the gene matches. Per the germline V gene, CDR1 is MDHEN and CDR2 is SYDVKM. CDR3 sequence (DNA): TGTGCCAGCAGTGGGACCGGGACAGGTTATGGCTACACCTTC. This sequence encodes CASSGTGTGYGYTF.

The chain couples TRBV10-3 to TRBJ2-1; D is perhaps TRBD2 (5 bases). The V end was cut by 7 bases, the J end by 9 bases, with 16 bases between. Germline V gene sequence: CDR1 ENHRY, CDR2 SYGVKD. This CDR3 is 13 amino acids long. Here the CDR3 reads CAIKEAPRGEQFF. CDR3 coding DNA: TGTGCCATCAAGGAGGCCCCACGGGGTGAGCAGTTCTTC.

This chain connects TRBV5-6 to TRBJ2-2, with D possibly being TRBD2 (6 bases). V was trimmed by 4 bases and J by 0 bases, leaving 13 bases between them. The CDR3 covers 16 residues. Germline V gene lookup returns CDR1 SGHDT and CDR2 YYEEEE. CDR3 residues: CASSPLSGANTGELFF. DNA of the CDR3: TGTGCCAGCAGCCCACTTAGCGGAGCGAACACCGGGGAGCTGTTTTTT.

The chain employs TRBV2 and TRBJ1-2; tentative D call: TRBD1 (6 bases). Trimming removed 3 bases from V and 5 bases from J, with 22 bases in between. The CDR3 has 17 residues. The V gene's germline CDR1 is SNHLY and CDR2 FYNNEI. The CDR3 region is CASSETDSYLFDYGYTF. Written as DNA, the CDR3 is TGTGCCAGCAGTGAGACGGACAGTTATCTCTTTGATTATGGCTACACCTTC.

The chain links TRBV5-1 to TRBJ2-5, with 8 bases fitting TRBD1. Per the germline V gene, CDR1 is SGHRS and CDR2 is YFSETQ. CDR3 length: 17 amino acids. Trimming removed 3 bases from V and 5 bases from J; junction bases left unmatched: 15. The CDR3 region is CASSSYPDRGLRETQYF. CDR3 coding DNA: TGCGCCAGCAGCTCCTACCCAGACAGGGGTTTGAGGGAGACCCAGTACTTC.

Only a few counts were recorded for this clone. The chain carries TRBV11-2 and TRBJ1-2; TRBD1 matches at 7 bases. The CDR3 spans 14 residues. Germline V gives CDR1 SGHAT, CDR2 FQNNGV. Trimming cost V 4 bases and J 4 bases; bases outside gene matches: 6. The chain's CDR3 is CASSSNRGAYGYTF. The CDR3 DNA sequence: TGTGCCAGCAGCTCTAACAGGGGCGCCTATGGCTACACCTTC.

Note on this clone: The junction differs from germline at one of its ends, possibly a read error. In nucleotides, the CDR3 is TGTGCCAGCAGAGAAGTAGCGGGGGGGCAAAATGAGCAGTTCTTC. This translates into CASREVAGGQNEQFF. The chain couples TRBV2 to TRBJ2-1; TRBD2 aligns across 11 bases. Germline V CDR1 and CDR2: SNHLY, FYNNEI. The CDR3 runs 15 residues.